This T cell receptor beta chain was profiled in a study of T cells in Graves' hyperthyroidism and ophthalmopathy. This clonotype has a count of ten or more. Its specificity is not known. Points from the study as a whole: Ophthalmopathy was identified by the model a median 6.5 months ahead of onset. Researchers report that a 13 V-J model separated ophthalmopathy from stable hyperthyroidism.

Hyperthyroidism, newly diagnosed and lasting under 2 months, affected patients aged 18 to 65. Amplified TCR beta CDR3 regions derived from RNA transcripts. First-round RT-PCR targeting the TCR CDR3 was performed with the HTBI primer set. TCRdb analysed the multiplex PCR reads with MiXCR anew, one entry per CDR3 protein. Among about 380,000 distinct CDR3 sequences listed, 14% were seen once. This TCR derives from an older woman with Graves' hyperthyroidism. The sequenced sample was blood.

The CDR3 sequence is CASSFGAGEGTEAFF. In nucleotides, the CDR3 is TGTGCCAGCAGCTTCGGGGCGGGGGAAGGAACTGAAGCTTTCTTT. V gene TRBV11-2 combines with J gene TRBJ1-1, with a weak D call TRBD1 (5 bases). Trimming removed 3 bases from V and 5 bases from J, with 16 bases in between. Germline V gives CDR1 SGHAT, CDR2 FQNNGV. CDR3 size: 15 residues.